This TCR beta chain originates from a study of T cells in Graves' hyperthyroidism and ophthalmopathy. The definition of stable Graves' hyperthyroidism was no ophthalmopathy progression within 18 months. Each diagnosis was grounded in clinical symptoms, serum thyroxine and TRAb, thyroid ultrasound, and orbital computed tomography. Fresh peripheral blood, approximately 9.7 ml, was the source of the PBMCs. Template material for amplifying TCR beta CDR3 regions consisted of RNA transcripts. Carried out on the TCR CDR3, a first-round RT-PCR used the HTBI primer set. TCRdb passed the multiplex PCR reads through MiXCR, listing each CDR3 protein once. The table shows some 180,000 distinct CDR3 sequences, with 17% occurring only once. The CDR3 has 13 residues. V was cut by 5 bases and J by 7 bases, with 14 bases left in between. Germline values: CDR1 SGHAT, CDR2 FQNNGV. This clonotype was seen ten or more times.

This clonotype was obtained from a woman aged 50 to 65 with Graves' hyperthyroidism. The sample consisted of blood. The chain joins TRBV11-2 to TRBJ1-1; possible D gene TRBD1, 5 bases. In DNA form, the CDR3 reads TGTGCCAGCAGCCAAGGGACCTCATTTGAAGCTTTCTTT. Amino acids: CASSQGTSFEAFF.